The present T cell receptor beta chain was sequenced within a study of cytomegalovirus exposure and HLA in healthy donors. The CDR3 sequence is 16 residues long. Looked up from germline, CDR1 is SGHAT and CDR2 is FQNNGV. V was trimmed by 5 bases and J by 2 bases, leaving 16 bases between them. Only in-frame clones appear in the TCRdb table, and some are missing; sequencing was by immunoSEQ multiplex PCR. The top ten hold around 1.6% of the sample, which has 66,000 or so clones, 95% to 98% seen once. Notes on this clone: Its cognate antigen is unknown.

The donors belonged to the roughly 110-subject validation cohort, separate from the approximately 670-subject first cohort. Notes on the study in general: Among the CMV-associated chains, three were confirmed in vitro as specific for CMV antigens.

The specimen was PBMCs. The TCR was taken from a woman aged 18-35 years in good health and CMV-seropositive. The chain links TRBV11-2 to TRBJ2-1; possible D gene TRBD2, 7 bases. The CDR3 DNA reads TGTGCCAGCAGCCCGAAGGGAGGGGGAGCCTACAATGAGCAGTTCTTC. As protein: CASSPKGGGAYNEQFF.